The clone carrying this TCR beta chain appeared a few times. Its antigen remains unidentified. Trimming pared 2 bases from V and 3 bases from J, leaving 10 bases between. CDR1 and CDR2 (germline): MNHEY, SVGAGI. The CDR3 totals 15 residues. The sample comes from a study of response to subunit inactivated influenza vaccine. Study observations and caveats: Every seasonal influenza vaccination brings in few new T cells, the authors suggested.

TCRdb ran MiXCR on the RT-PCR reads and lists one entry per CDR3 protein. The data show over 400,000 distinct CDR3 sequences, with roughly 9.7% seen just once and approximately 12% held by the top ten. The sample here was PBMCs from blood, taken roughly 46 days after vaccination. The sequence was collected from a man aged 50 to 59 who received an inactivated influenza vaccine. The gene calls are TRBV6-5 and TRBJ2-2; tentative D call: TRBD1 (6 bases). The CDR3 sequence is CASSYGQTYTGELFF. The CDR3 bases are TGTGCCAGCAGTTACGGACAGACTTACACCGGGGAGCTGTTTTTT.